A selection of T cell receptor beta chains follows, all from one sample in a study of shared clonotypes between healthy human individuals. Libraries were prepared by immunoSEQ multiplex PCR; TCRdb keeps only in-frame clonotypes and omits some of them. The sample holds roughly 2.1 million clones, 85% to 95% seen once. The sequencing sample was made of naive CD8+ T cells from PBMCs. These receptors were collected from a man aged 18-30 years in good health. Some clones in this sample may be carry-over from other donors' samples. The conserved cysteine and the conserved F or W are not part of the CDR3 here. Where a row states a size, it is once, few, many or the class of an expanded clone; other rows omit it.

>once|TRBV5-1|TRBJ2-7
ASSLEIARTYEQY
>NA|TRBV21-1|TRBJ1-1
ASSKGYRPNTEAF
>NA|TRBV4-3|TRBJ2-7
ASSQSLGQTYEQY
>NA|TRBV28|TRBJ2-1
ASSLLADNEQF
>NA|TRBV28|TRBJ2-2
ASSFSTGELF
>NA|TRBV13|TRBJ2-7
ASSTRLGYRAYEQY
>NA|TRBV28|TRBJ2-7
ASSPEREFAYEQY
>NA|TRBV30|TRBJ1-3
AWEVTDPGNTIY
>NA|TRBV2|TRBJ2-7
ASSETTYEQY
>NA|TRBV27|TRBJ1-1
ASSLSSGPRTEAF
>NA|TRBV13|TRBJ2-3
ASSQFSGLTDTQY
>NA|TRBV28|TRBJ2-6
ASSLITLSPGANVLT
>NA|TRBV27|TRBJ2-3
ASNPSGTDTQY
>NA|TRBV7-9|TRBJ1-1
ASSSRDSGNTEAF
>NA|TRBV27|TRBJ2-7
ASSLIGRMYEQY
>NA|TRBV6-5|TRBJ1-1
ASSYGGTEAF
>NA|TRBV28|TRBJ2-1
ASRATPSYNEQF
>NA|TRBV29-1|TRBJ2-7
SVTDRFMVGEQY
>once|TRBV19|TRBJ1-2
ASTQGSYGYT
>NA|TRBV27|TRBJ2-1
ASSTGFNEQF
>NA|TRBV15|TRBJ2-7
ATSSSIAGLLMREQY
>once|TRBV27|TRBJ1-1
ASSRTPGQMNTEAF
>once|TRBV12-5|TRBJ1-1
ASGLDGPGKVADTEAF
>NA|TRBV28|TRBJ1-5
ASSLTVSNQPQH
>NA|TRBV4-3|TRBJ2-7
ASSQGWGGYEQY
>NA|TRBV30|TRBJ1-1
ALTLLRTEAF
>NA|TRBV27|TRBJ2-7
ASGSGNSYEQY
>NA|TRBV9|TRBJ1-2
ASSGKGQGGNGYT
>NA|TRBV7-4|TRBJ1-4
ASSLPDRGNEKLF
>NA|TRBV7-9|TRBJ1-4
ASSARTAATNEKLF
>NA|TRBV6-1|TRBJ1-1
ASSEWTESTEAF
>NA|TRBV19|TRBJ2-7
ASSLYEQY
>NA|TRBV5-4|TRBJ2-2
ASSPHDSGRDTGELF
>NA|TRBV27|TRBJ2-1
ASSPWTNNNEQF
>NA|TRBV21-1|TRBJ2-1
ASFGKQGLTYSYNEQF
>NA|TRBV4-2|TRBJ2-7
ASSQLASHEQY
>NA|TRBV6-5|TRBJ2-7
ASSYLDRTGEQY
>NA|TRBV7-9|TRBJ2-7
ASSSGRREPYEQY
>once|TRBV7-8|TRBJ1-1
ASSLGFGAIEAF
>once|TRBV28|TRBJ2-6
ASSSLKGAGSGANVLT
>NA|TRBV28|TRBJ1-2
ASSLSGVYGYT
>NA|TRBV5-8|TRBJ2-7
NTRRGEQY
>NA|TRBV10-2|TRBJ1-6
ASSDGGAAPLH
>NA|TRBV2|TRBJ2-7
AGKRRREGPYEQY
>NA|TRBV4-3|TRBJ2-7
ASSQGSSASSYEQY
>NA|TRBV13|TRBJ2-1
ASSIRLEYNEQF
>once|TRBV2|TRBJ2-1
ASIPRGAANEQF
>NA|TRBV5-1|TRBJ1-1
ASGTGPGTEAF
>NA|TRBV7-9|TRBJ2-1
ASSLGRAEQF
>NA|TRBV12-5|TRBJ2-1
ASGSGSGYEQF
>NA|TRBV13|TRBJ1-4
ASSLRKGTNEKLF
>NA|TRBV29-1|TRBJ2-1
SVDGGEQF